Below, one T cell receptor (beta chain) is given with its context. No antigen is known for it. The sample originates from a study of cytomegalovirus exposure and HLA in healthy donors. Study-level results: Later analysis demonstrated an association between a missense DCLRE1C variant and TCR beta V- and J-gene trimming.

The germline V gene has CDR1 MNHNY and CDR2 SVGAGI (reference sequence). The CDR3 runs to 15 residues. Trimming removed 2 bases at V and 6 bases at J, with 16 bases between. Both 60 Vbeta primers and 13 Jbeta primers went into the PCR. TCRdb's table, derived via immunoSEQ multiplex PCR, lists solely in-frame clones and lacks some. The profile covers 150,000 or so clones, with around 74% appearing a single time and less than 3% taken by the ten largest. Source material: PBMCs. The genes are TRBV6-6 and TRBJ1-1; D perhaps matches TRBD1 (5 bases). The receptor was derived from a female donor in good health and CMV-seronegative. The CDR3 is CASSYTGATRAEAFF. The CDR3 region has the DNA TGTGCCAGCAGTTACACTGGGGCTACGCGCGCTGAAGCTTTCTTT.